This T cell receptor (beta chain) was profiled in a study of graft-versus-host responses after intestinal transplantation. Study-level information: Each transplant was multivisceral, liver-intestinal, or isolated intestinal.

In its sample, this clone was seen once. The antigen is undetermined. Some clones are missing from TCRdb's copy, which holds only in-frame ones; the method was immunoSEQ multiplex PCR. This repertoire shows approximately 76,000 clones, over 75% found once; its top ten account for 0.39%. The sequencing here drew on unstimulated CD4+ T cells sorted from spleen or lymph node cells, taken before transplant. The clonotype comes from a human donor who was the organ donor for an intestinal transplant.

The CDR3 DNA follows: TGTGCCAGCAGTTCGCTAATGACAAGTTCTGGAAACACCATATATTTT. Protein product: CASSSLMTSSGNTIYF. The J gene is TRBJ1-3, the V gene TRBV27; no clear D gene. Germline V gene lookup returns CDR1 MNHEY and CDR2 SMNVEV (reference sequence). V lost 4 bases and J 1 base, leaving 14 bases between the germline ends. The CDR3 is 16 residues long.